This is a list of T cell receptor beta chains from one sample in a study of blood T cell repertoires in COVID-19. The method was immunoSEQ multiplex PCR; TCRdb's version includes in-frame clones alone and lacks a portion of them. The sample contains about 300,000 clones, 90% of which appear only once. The sequenced material came from peripheral blood. All receptors come from a woman in her forties or fifties with COVID-19, enrolled during active disease. Each CDR3 is given without its conserved first and last residue.

TRBJ2-7 TRBV18 ASSPLRVTNEQY
TRBJ2-5 TRBV11-3 ASSSSYPPGETQY
TRBJ1-5 TRBV27 ASSLSSQGRDQPQH
TRBJ1-3 TRBV28 ASSAPTRSGNTIY
TRBJ2-7 TRBV27 ASSVAPTGSSYEQY
TRBJ1-1 TRBV20-1 SAVVAGSPF
TRBJ2-1 TRBV30 AWSPLGVDNEQF
TRBJ2-3 TRBV15 ATSRDKTSGTASSTDTQY
TRBJ2-1 TRBV24-1 ATRDSYNEQF
TRBJ1-1 TRBV19 ASSTFGELIDTEAF
TRBJ2-1 TRBV6-5 ASSSGTSVYNEQF
TRBJ2-3 TRBV5-1 ASSLRAGSTDTQY
TRBJ2-5 TRBV29-1 SGRDRVGETQY
TRBJ2-2 TRBV6-6 ATNRVTGELF
TRBJ1-5 TRBV5-6 ASSRTDISNQPQH
TRBJ2-7 TRBV13 ASSFGTGSGEQY
TRBJ1-5 TRBV19 ASSISGQGGNQPQH
TRBJ2-5 TRBV30 AWSSVAETQY
TRBJ1-2 TRBV6-6 ASSEDSFYGYT
TRBJ2-1 TRBV11-2 ASSLSSIPLYNEQF
TRBJ2-5 TRBV3-1/TRBV3-2 ASSQDPGRGAQETQY
TRBJ2-3 TRBV5-1 ASSPYQGDTQY
TRBJ1-5 TRBV6-2/TRBV6-3 ASSSLQPAQH
TRBJ1-5 TRBV5-1 ASSLEGISNQPQH
TRBJ1-1 TRBV5-4 ASSLKNTEAF
TRBJ2-2 TRBV24-1 ATSESRAPNTGELF
TRBJ2-7 TRBV7-9 ASSRLVAGGRPYEQY
TRBJ2-5 TRBV21-1 ASSKEEVEREGRSYQETQY
TRBJ2-5 TRBV9 ASSPRTSQETQY
TRBJ2-3 TRBV30 AWSGPGLAGSDTQY
TRBJ2-3 TRBV6-5 ASSYEVSTDTQY
TRBJ1-2 TRBV9 ASSVALPQGGGYT
TRBJ2-1 TRBV5-1 ASSLVLNNEQF
TRBJ1-3 TRBV5-1 ASRGDPLSGNTIY
TRBJ1-2 TRBV9 ASSVGADYGYT
TRBJ2-3 TRBV10-3 ATLAGVGTDTQY
TRBJ1-5 TRBV19 ASSPRDRTYQPQH
TRBJ2-1 TRBV18 ASSLGLPSYNEQF
TRBJ2-2 TRBV11-3 ASSLSLSNTGELF
TRBJ1-4 TRBV18 ASSPQRNEKLF
TRBJ1-4 TRBV15 ATSRGQGNEKLF
TRBJ1-3 TRBV5-5 ASSLAWTGGSGNTIY
TRBJ2-1 TRBV30 AWSLELSGGGNEQF
TRBJ1-2 TRBV6-4 ASSDSPSPYGYT
TRBJ2-1 TRBV27 ASSPGTSGNGNEQF